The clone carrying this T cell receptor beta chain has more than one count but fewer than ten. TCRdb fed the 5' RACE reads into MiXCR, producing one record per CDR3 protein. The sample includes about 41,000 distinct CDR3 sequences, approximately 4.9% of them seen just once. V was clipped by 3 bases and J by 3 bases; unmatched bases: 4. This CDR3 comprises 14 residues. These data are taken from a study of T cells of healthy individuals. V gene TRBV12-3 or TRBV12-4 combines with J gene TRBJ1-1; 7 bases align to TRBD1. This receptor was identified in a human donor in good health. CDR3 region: CASSLQGEDTEAFF. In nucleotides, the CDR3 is TGTGCCAGCAGTTTGCAGGGGGAGGACACTGAAGCTTTCTTT.